This T cell receptor beta chain is from a study of blood T cell repertoires in COVID-19. Study-wide background: PBMCs, B-cell-depleted T cells, or T cells were the source of the cDNA or gDNA that made up the material.

Germline lookup yields CDR1 LNHDA and CDR2 SQIVND (reference sequence). V gave up 7 bases and J gave up 10 bases, with 20 bases separating them. The CDR3 sequence is 15 residues long. As handled by the study authors: Nucleated cell counts were estimated from reference gene primer amplification. Some clones are missing from TCRdb's copy, which holds only in-frame ones; the method was immunoSEQ multiplex PCR. The V and J calls and the clone size are those of that table, but D and trimming were determined from the DNA. The table records nearly 80,000 clones, 75% to 90% of them present only once. The genes are TRBV19 and TRBJ1-6; D remains ambiguous. Sequencing was performed on peripheral blood. This receptor was obtained from a man in his 60s with active or convalescent COVID-19. The CDR3 loop is CASTAVWAGGSPLHF. The DNA of the CDR3 is TGTGCCAGTACCGCTGTCTGGGCGGGTGGATCACCCCTCCACTTT.